This T cell receptor beta chain was captured by sequencing in a study of blood T cell repertoires in COVID-19 (dated by TCRdb to the early 2020s). Broadly, across the study: Collaborator samples came from the United States, Italy and Spain and covered acute and convalescent phases of COVID-19. The material from the prospective study consisted of cDNA or gDNA derived from T cells, B-cell-depleted T cells, or PBMCs. Deeply sampled blood TCRbeta repertoires from subjects exposed to, actively infected with, or recovered from COVID-19 were included in the dataset. The repertoires were made available in a free public database intended to serve as a resource for research on the immune response to SARS-CoV-2. Samples were obtained from the ongoing ImmuneRACE study (first 160 participants) and from 1,254 subjects provided by 6 global collaborators. A de-identified subject ID, COVID-19 status, age in years and sex were almost always included in the sample metadata. Where HLA class I and class II types were available, the types were taken from metadata supplied by the sample provider, not from assay-based typing. What the work shows at the level of the full study, not this receptor alone: How much clinical and demographic metadata was included differed by source and by participant, and the metadata was provided uncurated.

Taken from the germline V gene (reference sequence), the CDR1 and CDR2 loops are SEHNR and FQNEAQ. The V and J ends are trimmed by 1 base and 8 bases, leaving 9 bases between them. Its CDR3 holds 12 amino acids, cysteine through phenylalanine. The only DNA kept is the CDR3, 36 bases in frame from the first base. Each collaborating institution followed its own protocols to collect whole blood in K2EDTA tubes. For TCRbeta analysis, collaborators shipped samples as frozen whole blood, isolated PBMCs, or DNA extracted from either of those sample types. TCRbeta CDR3 regions were amplified from genomic DNA by means of the immunoSEQ Assay, a bias-controlled multiplex PCR. Concerning the study's data processing: The number of nucleated cells in each sample was estimated from the amplification of reference gene primers within the assay. Sequence reads were collapsed and filtered to measure the absolute abundance of every unique TCRbeta CDR3 rearrangement. For each sample, productive Simpson clonality was calculated by taking the square root of Simpson's diversity index across productive rearrangements. Imported from immuneACCESS, the table was reduced by TCRdb to in-frame sequences with V and J called. These copies leave out some clones; in studies compared against another copy, an unresolved V gene accounts for under half, and the cause of the remainder is not known. From that table come the V and J calls and clone size; the DNA was used to work out D and trimming. In this sample the table shows tens of thousands of clones, about four fifths of which occur a single time. The top ten clonotypes cover around 20% of the sample.

Details on this clone: No cognate antigen has been identified for it. The record has no base qualities; no much larger clone is one base away.

The sequence is built from TRBV7-9 and TRBJ2-7, with a tentative D gene TRBD1 over 5 matching bases. The receptor's source is a human donor in a cohort sampled during active COVID-19. The sequencing input was peripheral blood. The CDR3 has the sequence CASSLDEDKQYF. The base sequence is TGTGCCAGCAGCTTAGACGAGGACAAGCAGTACTTC. Where the CDR3 stops, the reference TRBV7-9 and TRBJ2-7 genes take over; the full variable domain is DTGVSQNPRHKITKRGQNVTFRCDPISEHNRLYWYRQTLGQGPEFLTYFQNEAQLEKSRLLSDRFSAERPKGSFSTLEIQRTEQGDSAMYLCASSLDEDKQYFGPGTRLTVT.